The 24 T cell receptor beta chains below come from one sample, sequenced in a study of blood T cells in healthy people across ages. Together with a sample-barcoded 5' primer, a J-beta primer mix was included in a second PCR lasting roughly 7 to 11 cycles. TCRdb reanalysed the 5' RACE reads using MiXCR and keeps one entry per CDR3 protein. The sample contains about 500,000 distinct CDR3 sequences, approximately 25% of which appear only once. These data also formed part of another study, on T cells of mothers and their children.

Input material: blood. These receptors were collected from a boy aged 5-17 years in good health.

The rearrangement joins TRBV29-1 to TRBJ1-2, with unresolved D. Trimming took 3 bases from V and 2 from J, leaving 7 bases between them. This CDR3 is 12 amino acids long. Germline V gene data show CDR1 as SQVTM and CDR2 as ANQGSEA. For the CDR3, the DNA is TGCAGCGTTGACGCCAGGAACTATGGCTACACCTTC. Translating gives CSVDARNYGYTF.

The rearrangement links TRBV20-1 to TRBJ1-2, with D perhaps TRBD1 (6 bases). V was pared by 3 bases and J by 4 bases, with 21 bases between. The CDR3 sequence is 16 residues long. Per germline, CDR1 DFQATT and CDR2 SNEGSKA (reference sequence). The CDR3 nucleotides are TGCAGTGCTAGGGAACAGGGAGGGAGGACTAGCTATGGCTACACCTTC. Encoded protein: CSAREQGGRTSYGYTF.

This clonotype was picked up a small number of times. The V and J genes are TRBV28 and TRBJ2-1; 9 bases are a match to TRBD2. Losses at the gene ends were 5 bases for V and 3 bases for J; bases not matched to a gene: 5. The CDR3 runs to 15 residues. The germline V gene has CDR1 MDHEN and CDR2 SYDVKM. The CDR3 loop reads CASSTRGGGYNEQFF. CDR3 in DNA: TGTGCCAGCAGTACGCGGGGGGGCGGCTACAATGAGCAGTTCTTC.

The chain joins TRBV7-6 to TRBJ1-5; no definite D call. Germline V gene data show CDR1 as SGHVS and CDR2 as FNYEAQ. The CDR3 runs to 14 residues. V dropped 2 bases and J dropped 4 bases, with 9 bases sitting between them. The CDR3: CASSLKGLNQPQHF. The CDR3 DNA follows: TGTGCCAGCAGCTTAAAGGGTTTAAATCAGCCCCAGCATTTT.

V gene TRBV12-3 or TRBV12-4 combines with J gene TRBJ1-1; D is uncertain. CDR3 length: 13 amino acids. V was shortened by 3 bases and J by 2 bases, with 7 bases between the two germline ends. CDR3 sequence reads: CASSFQTNTEAFF. The CDR3 region has the DNA TGTGCCAGCAGTTTCCAGACAAACACTGAAGCTTTCTTT.

This clonotype appeared a few times. V usage is TRBV24-1 and J usage is TRBJ2-7; D is undetermined. V shed 3 bases and J shed 2 bases, with 7 bases lying between them. Looked up from germline, CDR1 is KGHDR and CDR2 is SFDVKD. The CDR3 covers 13 residues. The CDR3 reads CATSDPLPYEQYF. The DNA of the CDR3 is TGTGCCACCAGTGATCCGCTCCCCTACGAGCAGTACTTC.

This clonotype showed up just once. The genes are TRBV11-2 and TRBJ2-7; weak D call: TRBD2 (5 bases). Gene TRBJ2-1 matches the end of the DNA better, so the J call may be wrong. The CDR3 loop spans 15 amino acids. Per germline, CDR1 SGHAT and CDR2 FQNNGV. The CDR3 DNA reads TGTGCCAGCAGCTTATGGAGGCTGCTCGACAATGAGCAGTTCTTC. Translated: CASSLWRLLDNEQFF.

This clonotype occurred a few times. V usage is TRBV12-3 or TRBV12-4 and J usage is TRBJ2-3; D is ambiguous. Trimming cost V 8 bases and J 8 bases, with 5 bases left between them. The CDR3 has 9 amino acids. CDR3 sequence (DNA): TGTGCCAGCGGGGTTACGCAGTATTTT. Translation: CASGVTQYF.

This clonotype was detected only a few times. The junction and the germline gene differ at one end; a read error may be behind it. The chain employs TRBV9 and TRBJ1-1, with D perhaps matching TRBD1 (5 bases). The CDR3 loop spans 17 amino acids. Germline V gene lookup returns CDR1 SGDLS and CDR2 YYNGEE. CDR3 DNA sequence: TGTGCCTGCAGCCACCATGCGGTGGGGGTAGGGGTCACTGAAGCTTTCTTT. Encoded protein: CACSHHAVGVGVTEAFF.

The chain recombines TRBV10-3 with TRBJ2-7, with D possibly matching TRBD1 (6 bases). There are 15 residues in the CDR3. CDR1 and CDR2 from the germline V gene are ENHRY and SYGVKD. Deletions cut 2 bases from V and 2 bases from J, with 13 bases between. The chain's CDR3 is CAISEEVGGAYEQYF. CDR3 DNA sequence: TGTGCCATCAGTGAGGAGGTAGGGGGTGCCTACGAGCAGTACTTC.

There are many counts of this clonotype. J is TRBJ2-4 and V is TRBV4-2; no firm D call. The length of the CDR3 is 15 residues. Trimming left V 1 base short and J 1 base short, with 8 bases between. Germline V gene sequence: CDR1 LGHNA, CDR2 YNFKEQ. The chain's CDR3 is CASSQGYSAKNIQYF. As DNA, the CDR3 is TGTGCCAGCAGCCAAGGTTATTCGGCCAAAAACATTCAGTACTTC.

The chain joins TRBV12-3 or TRBV12-4 to TRBJ2-3, with D possibly matching TRBD1 (6 bases). V lost 5 bases and J lost 4, with 25 bases in between. The CDR3 has 18 amino acids. The CDR3 DNA reads as TGTGCCAGCAGTCCCCTTCTCGGCAGGGGAGAAGGTCCAGATACGCAGTATTTT. It specifies CASSPLLGRGEGPDTQYF.

CDR3: CASSPALEPEQFF. CDR3 nucleotides: TGCGCCAGCAGCCCGGCTCTGGAACCTGAGCAGTTCTTC. The rearrangement joins TRBV5-1 to TRBJ2-1; D unresolved. The CDR3 runs 13 residues. Trimming left V 4 bases short and J 9 bases short, with 14 bases between. In germline, CDR1 is SGHRS, CDR2 YFSETQ. The variable domain in full, completed from reference TRBV5-1 and TRBJ2-1, reads KAGVTQTPRYLIKTRGQQVTLSCSPISGHRSVSWYQQTPGQGLQFLFEYFSETQRNKGNFPGRFSGRQFSNSRSEMNVSTLELGDSALYLCASSPALEPEQFFGPGTRLTVL.

The rearrangement links TRBV5-1 to TRBJ2-7; D perhaps matches TRBD2 (6 bases). Germline values: CDR1 SGHRS, CDR2 YFSETQ. There are 14 residues in the CDR3. The ends were cut back, 7 bases at V and 4 bases at J, with 18 bases in the middle. The CDR3 region is CASRRTTGEYEQYF. CDR3 coding DNA: TGCGCCAGCCGCCGGACGACGGGGGAATACGAGCAGTACTTC.

The chain couples TRBV7-9 to TRBJ2-7, with 9 nucleotides matching TRBD2. The V gene end was trimmed by 5 bases and the J gene end by 3 bases; junction bases not matched to a gene: 11. The CDR3 is 16 amino acids. The germline CDR1 and CDR2 sequences are SEHNR and FQNEAQ (reference sequence). In DNA form, the CDR3 reads TGTGCCAGCAGCCCCCCCCTAGCGGGAAATTACTACGAGCAGTACTTC. Its translation is CASSPPLAGNYYEQYF. The full variable domain, completed using reference TRBV7-9 and TRBJ2-7, is DTGVSQNPRHKITKRGQNVTFRCDPISEHNRLYWYRQTLGQGPEFLTYFQNEAQLEKSRLLSDRFSAERPKGSFSTLEIQRTEQGDSAMYLCASSPPLAGNYYEQYFGPGTRLTVT.

The chain combines TRBV20-1 with TRBJ2-2, with D maybe TRBD1 (5 bases). Germline V lookup: CDR1 DFQATT, CDR2 SNEGSKA (reference sequence). The CDR3 contains 13 residues. V was shortened by 2 bases and J by 4 bases, with 8 bases between the two germline ends. For the CDR3, the DNA is TGCAGTGCTAGAAGACAGTCCACCGGGGAGCTGTTTTTT. Translation: CSARRQSTGELFF.

The chain is built from TRBV11-2 and TRBJ2-1; D might be TRBD2 (5 bases). The CDR3 totals 16 residues. V lost 4 bases and J 13 bases, leaving 26 bases between the germline ends. The V gene's germline CDR1 is SGHAT and CDR2 FQNNGV. CDR3 amino acids: CASSSLGGRSNPSQFF. In nucleotides, the CDR3 is TGTGCCAGCAGCTCGTTAGGAGGCCGCTCGAACCCCTCACAGTTCTTC.

The CDR3 region is CASSFLGTGDPRGQPQHF. The CDR3 DNA reads TGTGCCAGCAGCTTTTTAGGGACAGGGGATCCAAGGGGCCAGCCCCAGCATTTT. J is TRBJ1-5 and V is TRBV5-5; 10 nucleotides line up with TRBD1. CDR3 length: 18 residues. The V and J ends lost 2 bases and 7 bases, in that order; junction bases with no gene match: 15. CDR1 SGHKS and CDR2 YYEKEE come from the germline V gene (reference sequence).

J is TRBJ2-5 and V is TRBV12-3 or TRBV12-4; maybe TRBD2 (6 bases). The J call may be faulty, since TRBJ2-1 better matches the DNA end. This CDR3 spans 15 amino acids. DNA for the CDR3: TGTGCCAGCAGTCGACGGGACTCGCAATACAATGAGCAGTTCTTC. Translating it yields CASSRRDSQYNEQFF.

V is TRBV12-3 or TRBV12-4 and J is TRBJ1-2, with 7 bases matching TRBD1. This CDR3 is built from 14 residues. J gave up 0 bases and V 4 bases, and 2 bases lay outside the gene matches. The CDR3 DNA sequence: TGTGCCAGCAGTTCGGACAGGCCTAACTATGGCTACACCTTC. As protein: CASSSDRPNYGYTF.

Here the CDR3 DNA reads TGTGCCAGCACCCCGTGGAGGATGCCGAAGCAGCCCCAGCATTTT. Amino acids: CASTPWRMPKQPQHF. The chain links TRBV28 to TRBJ1-5; D not certain. The germline gives CDR1 MDHEN, CDR2 SYDVKM. The CDR3 consists of 15 residues. V lost 7 bases and J 7 bases, leaving 20 bases between the germline ends.

The chain couples TRBV9 to TRBJ2-3; D is unclear. Trimming took off 0 bases at V and 6 bases at J, with 8 bases between the two ends. CDR3 length: 13 residues. Germline V gene data show CDR1 as SGDLS and CDR2 as YYNGEE. The CDR3 here is CASSVAAEDTQYF. The DNA of the CDR3 is TGTGCCAGCAGCGTAGCTGCTGAGGATACGCAGTATTTT.

This chain connects TRBV16 to TRBJ2-7, with D unclear. V was shortened by 0 bases and J by 7 bases, with 16 bases between the two germline ends. The CDR3 runs 15 residues. CDR1 is KGHSY, CDR2 FQNENV, per germline. This chain's CDR3 is CASSQSDRARREQYF. The CDR3 DNA is TGTGCCAGCAGCCAATCGGATCGGGCTCGGCGTGAGCAGTACTTC. Supplemented by reference TRBV16 and TRBJ2-7, the full variable domain reads GEEVAQTPKHLVRGEGQKAKLYCAPIKGHSYVFWYQQVLKNEFKFLISFQNENVFDETGMPKERFSAKCLPNSPCSLEIQATKLEDSAVYFCASSQSDRARREQYFGPGTRLTVT.

This clonotype was counted a few times. The chain is built from TRBV5-1 and TRBJ2-1; 9 bases agree with TRBD1. Germline assignment: CDR1 SGHRS and CDR2 YFSETQ. The ends lost 4 bases at V and 3 bases at J; junction bases unmatched: 8. CDR3 size: 16 residues. CDR3 sequence reads: CASSESPGQGYNEQFF. As DNA, the CDR3 is TGCGCCAGCAGCGAGTCCCCGGGACAGGGCTACAATGAGCAGTTCTTC.